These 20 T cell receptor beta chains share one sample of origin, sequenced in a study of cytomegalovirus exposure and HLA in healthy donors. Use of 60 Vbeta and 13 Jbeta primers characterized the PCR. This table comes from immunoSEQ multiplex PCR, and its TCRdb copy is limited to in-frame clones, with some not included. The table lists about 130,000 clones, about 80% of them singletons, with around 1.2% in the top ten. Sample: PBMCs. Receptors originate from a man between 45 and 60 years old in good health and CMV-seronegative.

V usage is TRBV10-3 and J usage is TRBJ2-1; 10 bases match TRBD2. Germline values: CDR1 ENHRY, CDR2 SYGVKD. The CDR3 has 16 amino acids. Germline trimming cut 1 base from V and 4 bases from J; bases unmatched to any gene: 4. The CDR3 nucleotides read TGTGCCATCAGTGAGTTTACTAGCGGGACTTACAATGAGCAGTTCTTC. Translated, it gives CAISEFTSGTYNEQFF.

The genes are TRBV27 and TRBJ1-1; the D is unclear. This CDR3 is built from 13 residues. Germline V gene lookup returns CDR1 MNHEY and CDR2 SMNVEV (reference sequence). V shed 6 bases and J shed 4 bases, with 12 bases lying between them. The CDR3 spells CASSLVAGTEAFF. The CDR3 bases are TGTGCCAGCAGCCTCGTGGCTGGCACTGAAGCTTTCTTT.

The CDR3 DNA follows: TGTGCCAGCAGCTTAGTAAGCGGGAACAACAATGAGCAGTTCTTC. As protein: CASSLVSGNNNEQFF. The chain employs TRBV7-2 and TRBJ2-1; 7 bases are a match to TRBD2. Germline trimming cut 1 base from V and 5 bases from J; bases unmatched to any gene: 5. Germline CDR1 and CDR2: SGHTA and FQGNSA. The CDR3 spans 15 residues.

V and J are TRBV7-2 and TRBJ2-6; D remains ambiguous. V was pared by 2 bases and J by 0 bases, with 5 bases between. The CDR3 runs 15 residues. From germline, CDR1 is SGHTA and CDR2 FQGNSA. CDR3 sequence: CASSLIHSGANVLTF. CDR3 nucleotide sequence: TGTGCCAGCAGCTTAATACACTCTGGGGCCAACGTCCTGACTTTC.

CDR3 nucleotide sequence: TGTGCCAGCACCAGCGGACAGGGTAGGAATGAGCAGTTCTTC. Its translation is CASTSGQGRNEQFF. The chain carries TRBV6-5 and TRBJ2-1, with 8 nucleotides matching TRBD1. The CDR3 covers 14 residues. V gave up 7 bases and J gave up 7 bases; unmatched junction bases: 9. Germline V gives CDR1 MNHEY, CDR2 SVGAGI.

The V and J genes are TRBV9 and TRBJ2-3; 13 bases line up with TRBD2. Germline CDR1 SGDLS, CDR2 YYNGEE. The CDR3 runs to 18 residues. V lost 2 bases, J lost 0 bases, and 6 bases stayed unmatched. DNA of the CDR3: TGTGCCAGCAGCGTCTTCGGGACTAGCGGGAAAAGCACAGATACGCAGTATTTT. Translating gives CASSVFGTSGKSTDTQYF.

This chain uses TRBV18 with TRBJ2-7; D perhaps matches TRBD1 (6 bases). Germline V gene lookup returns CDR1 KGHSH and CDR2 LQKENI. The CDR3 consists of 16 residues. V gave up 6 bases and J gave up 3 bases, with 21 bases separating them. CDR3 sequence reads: CASSLPGQGGVYEQYF. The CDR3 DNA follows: TGTGCCAGCTCCCTTCCGGGACAAGGTGGCGTCTACGAGCAGTACTTC.

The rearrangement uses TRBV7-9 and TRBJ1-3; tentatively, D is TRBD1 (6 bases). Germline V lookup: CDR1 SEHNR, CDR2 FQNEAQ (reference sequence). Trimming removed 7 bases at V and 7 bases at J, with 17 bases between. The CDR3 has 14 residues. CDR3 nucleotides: TGTGCCAGCACCCCAGGGGCCCGTTGGAACACCATATATTTT. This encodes CASTPGARWNTIYF. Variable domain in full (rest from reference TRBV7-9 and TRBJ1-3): DTGVSQNPRHKITKRGQNVTFRCDPISEHNRLYWYRQTLGQGPEFLTYFQNEAQLEKSRLLSDRFSAERPKGSFSTLEIQRTEQGDSAMYLCASTPGARWNTIYFGEGSWLTVV.

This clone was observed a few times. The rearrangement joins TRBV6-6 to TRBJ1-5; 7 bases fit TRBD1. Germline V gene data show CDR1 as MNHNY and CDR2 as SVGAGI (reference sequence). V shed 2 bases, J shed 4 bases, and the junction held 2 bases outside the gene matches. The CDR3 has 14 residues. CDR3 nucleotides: TGTGCCAGCAGTTACGGGACAGAGAATCAGCCCCAGCATTTT. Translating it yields CASSYGTENQPQHF.

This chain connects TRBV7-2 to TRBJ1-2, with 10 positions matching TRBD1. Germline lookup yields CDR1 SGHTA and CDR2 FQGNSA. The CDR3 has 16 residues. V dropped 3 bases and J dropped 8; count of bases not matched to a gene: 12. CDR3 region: CASSFGSGQGKEGYTF. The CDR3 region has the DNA TGTGCCAGCAGCTTTGGGTCGGGACAGGGGAAGGAAGGCTACACCTTC.

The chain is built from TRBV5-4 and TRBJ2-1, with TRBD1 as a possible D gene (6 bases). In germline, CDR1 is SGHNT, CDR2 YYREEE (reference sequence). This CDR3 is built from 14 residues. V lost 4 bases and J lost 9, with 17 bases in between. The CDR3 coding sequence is TGTGCCAGCAGCCAAGCCCCAGGGGCAGGTGAGCAGTTCTTC. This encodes CASSQAPGAGEQFF. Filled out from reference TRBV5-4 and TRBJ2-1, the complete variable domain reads ETGVTQSPTHLIKTRGQQVTLRCSSQSGHNTVSWYQQALGQGPQFIFQYYREEENGRGNFPPRFSGLQFPNYSSELNVNALELDDSALYLCASSQAPGAGEQFFGPGTRLTVL.

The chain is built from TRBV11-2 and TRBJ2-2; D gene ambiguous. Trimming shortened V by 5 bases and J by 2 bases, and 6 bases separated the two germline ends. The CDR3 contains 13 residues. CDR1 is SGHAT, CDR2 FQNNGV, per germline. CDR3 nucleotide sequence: TGTGCCAGCAGCCTACGAAACACCGGGGAGCTGTTTTTT. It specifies CASSLRNTGELFF.

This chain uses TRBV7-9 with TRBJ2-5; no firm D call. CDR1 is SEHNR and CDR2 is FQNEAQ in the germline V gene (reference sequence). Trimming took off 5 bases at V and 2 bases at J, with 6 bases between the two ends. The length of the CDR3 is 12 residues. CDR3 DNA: TGTGCCAGCAGCCCCCCACAAGAGACCCAGTACTTC. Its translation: CASSPPQETQYF.

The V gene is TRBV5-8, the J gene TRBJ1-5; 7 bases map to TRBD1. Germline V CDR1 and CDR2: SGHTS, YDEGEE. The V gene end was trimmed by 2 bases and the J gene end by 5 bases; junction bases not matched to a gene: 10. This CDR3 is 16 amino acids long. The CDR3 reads CASSFFRDRSYQPQHF. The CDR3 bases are TGTGCCAGCAGCTTCTTCCGGGACAGATCCTATCAGCCCCAGCATTTT.

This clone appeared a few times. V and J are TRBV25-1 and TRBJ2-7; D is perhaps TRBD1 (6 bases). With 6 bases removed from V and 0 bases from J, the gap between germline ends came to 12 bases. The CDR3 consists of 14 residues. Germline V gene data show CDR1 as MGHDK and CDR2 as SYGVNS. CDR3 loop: CASRSQGSSYEQYF. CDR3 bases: TGTGCCAGCAGAAGCCAGGGGAGCTCCTACGAGCAGTACTTC.

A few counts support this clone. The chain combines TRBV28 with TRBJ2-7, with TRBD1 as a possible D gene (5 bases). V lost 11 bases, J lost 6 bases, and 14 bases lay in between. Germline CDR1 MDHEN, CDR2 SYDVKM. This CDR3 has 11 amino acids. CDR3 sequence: CAVTGAREQYF. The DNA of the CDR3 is TGTGCCGTAACAGGTGCCCGCGAGCAGTACTTC.

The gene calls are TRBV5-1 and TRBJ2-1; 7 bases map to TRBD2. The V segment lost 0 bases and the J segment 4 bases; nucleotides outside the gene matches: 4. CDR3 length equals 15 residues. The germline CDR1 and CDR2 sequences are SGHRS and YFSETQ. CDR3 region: CASSLGLADYNEQFF. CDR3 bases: TGCGCCAGCAGCTTGGGGCTAGCGGATTACAATGAGCAGTTCTTC.

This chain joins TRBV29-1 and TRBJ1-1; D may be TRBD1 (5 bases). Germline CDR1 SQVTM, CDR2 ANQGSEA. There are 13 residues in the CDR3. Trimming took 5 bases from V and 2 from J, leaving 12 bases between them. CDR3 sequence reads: CSVRLGGNTEAFF. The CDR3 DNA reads TGCAGCGTTCGCCTCGGGGGTAACACTGAAGCTTTCTTT.

The CDR3 nucleotides read TGTGCCAGCAGGGGGACTAGCGGGAGAGGCGATGAGCAGTTCTTC. It translates to CASRGTSGRGDEQFF. The V call is TRBV6-5, the J call TRBJ2-1; 14 nucleotides align to TRBD2. Germline V lookup: CDR1 MNHEY, CDR2 SVGAGI. The junction had 6 bases not matched to a gene; V was cut back by 6 bases and J by 8 bases. The length of the CDR3 is 15 residues.

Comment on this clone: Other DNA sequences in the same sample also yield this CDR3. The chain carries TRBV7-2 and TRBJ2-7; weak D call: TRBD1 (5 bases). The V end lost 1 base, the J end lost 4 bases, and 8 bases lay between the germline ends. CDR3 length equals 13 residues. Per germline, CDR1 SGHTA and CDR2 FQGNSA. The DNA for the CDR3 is TGTGCCAGCAGCTTAGGACAGCCGTACGAGCAGTACTTC. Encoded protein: CASSLGQPYEQYF.